The table lists the clone carrying this T cell receptor beta chain with many counts. Its antigen remains unknown. MiXCR, run by TCRdb on the RACE reads, gives a single entry per CDR3 protein. The table records roughly 100,000 distinct CDR3 sequences, roughly 11% of them present only once. This entry is derived from a study of human T cells and chemical hapten exposure. The sample's time point: patch test 1, 2 weeks after DPC sensitization. As for treatment: therapeutic diphenylcyclopropenone sensitization with weekly scalp DPC. Only after blood had been drawn was each patch test applied. Donors, patients with alopecia ranging from 18 to 70 years old and judged suitable for DPC, provided samples. Broader study findings: Positively correlated with patch test score were the counts of PT1 expanded TCRs.

The CDR3 length is 15 residues. The junction had 6 bases not matched to a gene; V was cut back by 5 bases and J by 5 bases. Germline CDR1 and CDR2: SGHVS and FQNEAQ. The sequence was collected from a woman in her thirties or forties with alopecia areata. Some clones in this sample may be carry-over from other donors' samples. The chain employs TRBV7-8 and TRBJ2-2; 9 bases are a match to TRBD2. Source: whole blood, taken in connection with sensitization to the hapten diphenylcyclopropenone (DPC). The CDR3 sequence: CASSLGLAGTGELFF. CDR3 sequence (DNA): TGTGCCAGCAGCCTGGGGCTAGCGGGGACCGGGGAGCTGTTTTTT.